This paragraph reports one TCR beta chain. The data were taken from a study of blood T cell repertoires in COVID-19. Study details: Sample material is recorded as cDNA or gDNA derived from T cells, B-cell-depleted T cells, or PBMCs.

In the source study's methods: Estimation of nucleated cell counts was performed using reference gene primer amplification. Assay: immunoSEQ multiplex PCR; the TCRdb copy retains only in-frame clones and omits some. The DNA gave D and trimming, while V, J and clone size come from that table. Of about 72,000 clones in the sample, 65% to 90% were seen once. The CDR3 totals 15 residues. Germline V lookup: CDR1 SGHRS, CDR2 YFSETQ. V lost 7 bases and J lost 4, with 17 bases in between. The sequencing input was peripheral blood. The J gene is TRBJ2-2, the V gene TRBV5-1; D perhaps matches TRBD2 (5 bases). The receptor comes from a man between 65 and 85 years old with active or convalescent COVID-19. CDR3 in DNA: TGCGCCAGCTACATTAGTCCGGGAACCACCGGGGAGCTGTTTTTT. Amino acid sequence: CASYISPGTTGELFF.